This T cell receptor beta chain was recovered during a study of T cell responses to AZD1222 COVID-19 vaccine. Study results and caveats: Researchers took repertoire samples only after the peak T cell response had come. Among AZD1222 vaccinees, only six or seven were seropositive at baseline. Donors in the cohort were predominantly white British and more often female, and clonal diversity was possibly underestimated.

Profiling relied on immunoSEQ multiplex PCR, and the TCRdb table lists in-frame clones only, not all of them. The data hold about 110,000 clones, with around nine tenths observed a single time. Notes on this clone: Its antigen is as yet unknown.

The V and J ends lost 4 bases and 2 bases, in that order; junction bases with no gene match: 18. CDR3 length: 19 residues. The V and J genes are TRBV23-1 and TRBJ2-3, with TRBD2 identical over 7 bases. TRBV23-1 is an ORF, with its function uncertain. The receptor comes from an adult in good health. The source was peripheral blood, collected on day 0 of AZD1222 vaccination. The CDR3 bases are TGCGCCAGCAGTCCTGGCGAGGGGAGCGGGAAGACTAACACAGATACGCAGTATTTT. Translated, it gives CASSPGEGSGKTNTDTQYF.